A single sample is the source of the 30 T cell receptor beta chains below, sequenced in a study of beta chain features in type 1 diabetes. Notes on the study in general: Within each of all four CD4+ subsets, Type 1 diabetes patients had TCRB CDR3s that were moderately but significantly shorter.

These TCRs are of unknown antigen specificity. Of the isolated RNA, all was reverse transcribed, and so the sequenced material was expressed TCRB transcripts. Data came from immunoSEQ multiplex PCR; TCRdb stores just in-frame clones and leaves some out. In the table there are about 340,000 clones, 9.3% of which are singletons. Source material: central memory CD4+ T cells from blood. These receptors all come from a man aged 30-40 years with type 1 diabetes.

The genes are TRBV4-3 and TRBJ2-5; TRBD1 matches 8 bases. The CDR3 length is 17 residues. Germline assignment: CDR1 LGHNA and CDR2 YSLEER. J lost 4 bases, V lost 0 bases, and 10 bases had no gene match. The CDR3 sequence is CASSQDSRGTGGETQYF. The CDR3 nucleotides are TGCGCCAGCAGCCAAGACTCTCGAGGCACAGGGGGAGAGACCCAGTACTTC.

Regarding this clone: Germline and junction disagree at one end, which may indicate a read error. This sequence joins TRBV6-5 and TRBJ2-4, with 7 bases fitting TRBD1. CDR3 length: 13 amino acids. CDR1 and CDR2 from the germline V gene are MNHEY and SVGAGI. The CDR3 bases are TGTGCCAGCAGACGGACGGGACAGAGTAACCTAATCTTC. Its translation: CASRRTGQSNLIF.

At least ten counts were recorded for this clone. The V call is TRBV25-1, the J call TRBJ2-4; possibly TRBD1 or TRBD2 for D (5 bases each). Trimming took 3 bases from V and 6 from J, leaving 15 bases between them. Per the germline V gene, CDR1 is MGHDK and CDR2 is SYGVNS. The CDR3 runs 15 residues. CDR3 protein: CASSDSGTTRNIQYF. The CDR3 DNA follows: TGTGCCAGCAGTGACTCCGGGACCACCCGAAACATTCAGTACTTC.

V gene TRBV5-1 combines with J gene TRBJ1-1, with D tentatively TRBD1 (6 bases). The CDR3 runs to 15 residues. V was cut by 0 bases and J by 4 bases, with 13 bases left in between. The germline V gene encodes CDR1 SGHRS and CDR2 YFSETQ. DNA of the CDR3: TGCGCCAGCAGCTTGGTGGCAGGGGAGAGCACTGAAGCTTTCTTT. Its protein product is CASSLVAGESTEAFF. Complete variable domain (other parts from reference TRBV5-1 and TRBJ1-1): KAGVTQTPRYLIKTRGQQVTLSCSPISGHRSVSWYQQTPGQGLQFLFEYFSETQRNKGNFPGRFSGRQFSNSRSEMNVSTLELGDSALYLCASSLVAGESTEAFFGQGTRLTVV.

The chain employs TRBV7-2 and TRBJ1-3; no clear D. Looked up from germline, CDR1 is SGHTA and CDR2 is FQGNSA. V shed 4 bases and J shed 5 bases, with 15 bases lying between them. The CDR3 consists of 15 residues. The CDR3 here is CASSSPAGRRNTIYF. The DNA for the CDR3 is TGTGCCAGCAGCTCGCCCGCGGGCAGACGAAACACCATATATTTT.

J is TRBJ2-5 and V is TRBV5-1; TRBD2 matches at 9 bases. The CDR3 contains 17 residues. Germline CDR1 SGHRS, CDR2 YFSETQ. The V gene end was trimmed by 0 bases and the J gene end by 1 base; junction bases not matched to a gene: 7. The CDR3 loop is CASSLAGSSGGQETQYF. Here the CDR3 DNA reads TGCGCCAGCAGCTTGGCGGGGAGTAGCGGGGGCCAAGAGACCCAGTACTTC.

There are many counts of this clone. V usage is TRBV2 and J usage is TRBJ2-3; TRBD2 is a possible D gene (6 bases). V gave up 4 bases and J gave up 10 bases, with 12 bases separating them. The CDR3 spans 12 residues. The germline gives CDR1 SNHLY, CDR2 FYNNEI. The CDR3 sequence is CASSAQRAAQYF. In nucleotides, the CDR3 is TGTGCCAGCAGTGCCCAGCGGGCTGCGCAGTATTTT.

The genes are TRBV29-1 and TRBJ1-1, with TRBD1 matching over 7 bases. CDR3 length: 13 amino acids. In germline, CDR1 is SQVTM, CDR2 ANQGSEA. The ends lost 6 bases at V and 4 bases at J; junction bases unmatched: 8. Here the CDR3 reads CSVQRGLGTEAFF. The DNA of the CDR3 is TGCAGCGTGCAAAGGGGGCTTGGCACTGAAGCTTTCTTT.

This clone came up a few times. The chain has TRBV6-5 and TRBJ1-2; TRBD1 matches 7 bases. This CDR3 has 16 amino acids. J gave up 3 bases and V 2 bases, and 9 bases lay outside the gene matches. Germline V gene lookup returns CDR1 MNHEY and CDR2 SVGAGI. CDR3 coding DNA: TGTGCCAGCAGTTACGGTGTCAGGGGGACGGACTATGGCTACACCTTC. Its protein product is CASSYGVRGTDYGYTF.

Only a few counts were recorded for this clone. The gene calls are TRBV5-4 and TRBJ2-7; D possibly corresponds to TRBD1 (6 bases). CDR3 length equals 15 residues. V dropped 0 bases and J dropped 4 bases, with 14 bases sitting between them. Germline V gene sequence: CDR1 SGHNT, CDR2 YYREEE (reference sequence). The CDR3 sequence is CASSLDPLGGYEQYF. DNA for the CDR3: TGTGCCAGCAGCTTGGACCCTTTAGGGGGTTACGAGCAGTACTTC.

This chain connects TRBV21-1 to TRBJ1-2; the table names TRBD1, a call not compared with the DNA. TRBV21-1 is marked as a pseudogene. The CDR3 contains 14 residues. CDR3 protein: CASSKPQADYGYTF. CDR3 nucleotides: TGTGCCAGCAGCAAACCACAGGCCGATTATGGCTACACCTTC.

This chain connects TRBV5-6 to TRBJ2-5; D is undetermined. This CDR3 contains 12 residues. Germline V gene data show CDR1 as SGHDT and CDR2 as YYEEEE. The V gene lost 4 bases and the J gene lost 5 bases, with 9 bases spanning the gap. CDR3 sequence: CASSTPRETQYF. The CDR3 DNA is TGTGCCAGCAGCACCCCTAGGGAGACCCAGTACTTC.

The sample holds a few counts of this clone. The chain uses TRBV9 and TRBJ2-6; D not certain. Trimming removed 0 bases at V and 0 bases at J, with 7 bases between. CDR3 length equals 16 residues. CDR1 SGDLS and CDR2 YYNGEE come from the germline V gene. CDR3 residues: CASSVEGPSGANVLTF. Here the CDR3 DNA reads TGTGCCAGCAGCGTAGAGGGTCCCTCTGGGGCCAACGTCCTGACTTTC.

The rearrangement joins TRBV11-3 to TRBJ2-7; D is ambiguous. CDR1 SGHNT and CDR2 YENEEA come from the germline V gene. This CDR3 contains 14 residues. The V end lost 1 base, the J end lost 0 bases, and 7 bases lay between the germline ends. CDR3 amino acids: CASSLGDSSYEQYF. CDR3 bases: TGTGCCAGCAGCTTAGGGGATAGCTCCTACGAGCAGTACTTC.

The chain uses TRBV6-1 and TRBJ2-3; D not certain. Between the trimmed V and J ends, which lost 2 bases and 6 bases, there was a span of 3 bases. There are 11 residues in the CDR3. Per the germline V gene, CDR1 is MNHNS and CDR2 is SASEGT. CDR3 region: CASSEKDTQYF. In DNA form, the CDR3 reads TGTGCCAGCAGTGAAAAGGATACGCAGTATTTT.

This sequence joins TRBV7-2 and TRBJ1-6; the match to TRBD1 covers 10 bases. The V and J ends lost 3 bases and 9 bases, in that order; junction bases with no gene match: 2. The CDR3 extends over 14 amino acids. CDR1 SGHTA and CDR2 FQGNSA come from the germline V gene. CDR3 sequence: CASSFDRGPSPLHF. Here the CDR3 DNA reads TGTGCCAGCAGCTTTGACAGGGGGCCTTCACCCCTCCACTTT.

This clone was counted only a few times. The chain employs TRBV4-3 and TRBJ2-2, with D unresolved. V gave up 0 bases and J gave up 2 bases, with 10 bases separating them. This CDR3 is built from 16 residues. Germline V CDR1 and CDR2: LGHNA, YSLEER. This chain's CDR3 is CASSQEVNTNTGELFF. In DNA form, the CDR3 reads TGCGCCAGCAGCCAAGAGGTCAACACCAACACCGGGGAGCTGTTTTTT.

The V gene is TRBV4-1, the J gene TRBJ1-2; D is unclear. Germline CDR1 and CDR2: MGHRA and YSYEKL. With 3 bases removed from V and 2 bases from J, the gap between germline ends came to 10 bases. The CDR3 spans 14 residues. DNA of the CDR3: TGCGCCAGCAGCCAGTATGAGATAAACTATGGCTACACCTTC. This codes for CASSQYEINYGYTF.

The sample holds a few counts of this clone. The CDR3 reads CASSLGRGNYGYTF. For the CDR3, the DNA is TGTGCCAGCAGCTTGGGAAGAGGGAACTATGGCTACACCTTC. This sequence joins TRBV5-6 and TRBJ1-2; D call uncertain. Germline V lookup: CDR1 SGHDT, CDR2 YYEEEE. The CDR3 runs 14 residues. V lost 0 bases and J 2 bases, leaving 8 bases between the germline ends.

Regarding this clone: The same CDR3 is also encoded by other DNA sequences in this sample. This chain links TRBV29-1 with TRBJ2-3; D may match TRBD1 or TRBD2 (5 bases each). Trimming took off 4 bases at V and 1 base at J, with 9 bases between the two ends. CDR3 length equals 13 residues. Germline-derived CDR1 and CDR2 are SQVTM and ANQGSEA. The CDR3 is CSVVVGGTDTQYF. The CDR3 DNA reads as TGCAGCGTTGTAGTGGGGGGCACAGATACGCAGTATTTT.

This clone was detected only a few times. The V and J genes are TRBV7-2 and TRBJ2-2; D is unresolved. V was cut by 5 bases and J by 5 bases, with 21 bases left in between. Germline V lookup: CDR1 SGHTA, CDR2 FQGNSA. The CDR3 totals 17 residues. CDR3 sequence reads: CASSPLGPMRGTGELFF. The CDR3 bases are TGTGCCAGCAGCCCCCTAGGTCCGATGAGAGGAACCGGGGAGCTGTTTTTT.

In this sample, this clone turned up a few times. The chain has TRBV4-3 and TRBJ1-5; 7 bases are a match to TRBD1. Looked up from germline, CDR1 is LGHNA and CDR2 is YSLEER. CDR3 length: 15 amino acids. The V gene end was trimmed by 3 bases and the J gene end by 5 bases; junction bases not matched to a gene: 7. The CDR3, as DNA: TGCGCCAGCAGCCATGAACAGACAGGGCATCAGCCCCAGCATTTT. Translation: CASSHEQTGHQPQHF.

The CDR3 sequence: CASSENTRADTQYF. The CDR3 DNA sequence: TGTGCCAGCAGTGAAAACACTCGGGCAGATACGCAGTATTTT. The chain recombines TRBV2 with TRBJ2-3; D gene unclear. CDR1 and CDR2 (germline): SNHLY, FYNNEI. V lost 2 bases, J lost 4 bases, and 10 bases lay in between. The CDR3 runs 14 residues. The full variable domain, rest sourced from reference TRBV2 and TRBJ2-3, is EPEVTQTPSHQVTQMGQEVILRCVPISNHLYFYWYRQILGQKVEFLVSFYNNEISEKSEIFDDQFSVERPDGSNFTLKIRSTKLEDSAMYFCASSENTRADTQYFGPGTRLTVL.

This clone was counted ten times or more. CDR3 in amino acids: CASSVTASHNEQFF. The CDR3 DNA reads TGTGCCAGCAGCGTAACTGCTAGCCACAATGAGCAGTTCTTC. V is TRBV9 and J is TRBJ2-1; perhaps TRBD2 as D (5 bases). V lost 1 base to trimming and J lost 5 bases, with 10 bases between them. Germline loops: CDR1 SGDLS, CDR2 YYNGEE. The length of the CDR3 is 14 residues.

This clone was observed a handful of times. V usage is TRBV4-3 and J usage is TRBJ2-3; D is tentatively TRBD1 or TRBD2 (5 bases each). CDR1 is LGHNA, CDR2 YSLEER, per germline. Trimming pared 0 bases from V and 4 bases from J, leaving 17 bases between. This CDR3 is built from 17 residues. CDR3 residues: CASSQDPPVMGADTQYF. The CDR3 DNA is TGCGCCAGCAGCCAAGATCCCCCAGTAATGGGGGCAGATACGCAGTATTTT.

V usage is TRBV4-3 and J usage is TRBJ2-1; 7 bases map to TRBD1. CDR1 LGHNA and CDR2 YSLEER come from the germline V gene. V dropped 1 base and J dropped 7; count of bases not matched to a gene: 1. CDR3 length: 13 amino acids. CDR3 amino acids: CASSQGQGNEQFF. The CDR3 nucleotides are TGCGCCAGCAGCCAAGGACAGGGAAATGAGCAGTTCTTC.

The chain joins TRBV18 to TRBJ1-6; no clear D. Germline V gene lookup returns CDR1 KGHSH and CDR2 LQKENI. V shed 8 bases and J shed 8 bases, with 10 bases lying between them. The CDR3 loop spans 12 amino acids. The chain's CDR3 is CASTTSDSPLHF. CDR3 DNA sequence: TGTGCCAGCACAACGTCGGATTCACCCCTCCACTTT.

This clone occurred a few times. This chain links TRBV7-8 with TRBJ2-7, with 7 bases that match TRBD1. CDR1 is SGHVS, CDR2 FQNEAQ, per germline. After removal of 5 bases from V and 2 bases from J, the junction contained 3 bases not matched to a gene. The CDR3 has 13 amino acids. The chain's CDR3 is CASSQTGPYEQYF. In DNA, the CDR3 is TGTGCCAGCAGCCAGACAGGGCCCTACGAGCAGTACTTC.

The table lists this clone with a few counts. The chain recombines TRBV27 with TRBJ1-4; weak D call: TRBD1 (6 bases). The germline gives CDR1 MNHEY, CDR2 SMNVEV (reference sequence). CDR3 length: 16 residues. The V and J ends lost 5 bases and 5 bases respectively, with 18 bases between them. The CDR3 bases are TGTGCCAGCAGTAAATTCCCGGACAGACTGAATGAAAAACTGTTTTTT. It translates to CASSKFPDRLNEKLFF.

This clone has a count of ten or more. Other nucleotide sequences in the sample specify the same CDR3. The chain carries TRBV5-1 and TRBJ2-7, with a weak D call TRBD1 (5 bases). There are 15 residues in the CDR3. In germline, CDR1 is SGHRS, CDR2 YFSETQ. Trimming pared 4 bases from V and 0 bases from J, leaving 14 bases between. The CDR3 sequence: CASSIDSGSSYEQYF. The CDR3 nucleotides read TGCGCCAGCAGCATTGACAGTGGAAGCTCCTACGAGCAGTACTTC.